Each of the 8 T cell receptor beta chains below was sequenced from the same sample in a study of response to subunit inactivated influenza vaccine. TCRdb called the RT-PCR reads again in MiXCR, with one record for every CDR3 protein. The sample has a few hundred thousand distinct CDR3 sequences, approximately 23% seen once; the top ten hold about a tenth. This material consisted of PBMCs from blood, taken approximately 20 months after vaccination. These receptors were collected from a man in his fifties or sixties who received an inactivated influenza vaccine.

This clonotype has ten or more counts. V and J are TRBV15 and TRBJ2-1, with D perhaps TRBD1 or TRBD2 (5 bases each). This CDR3 is built from 14 residues. The V gene lost 1 base and the J gene lost 7 bases, with 11 bases spanning the gap. Germline values: CDR1 LNHNV, CDR2 YYDKDF (reference sequence). As DNA, the CDR3 is TGTGCCACCAGCAGAGTGGGGGAGAGGAATGAGCAGTTCTTC. The encoded protein is CATSRVGERNEQFF.

This clonotype was recorded many times. The rearrangement joins TRBV20-1 to TRBJ1-6, with a tentative D call TRBD1 (5 bases). Per the germline V gene, CDR1 is DFQATT and CDR2 is SNEGSKA (reference sequence). Trimming pared 0 bases from V and 10 bases from J, leaving 19 bases between. This CDR3 region has 16 residues. CDR3 protein: CSAREGQKGSGSPLHF. The DNA of the CDR3 is TGCAGTGCTAGAGAGGGCCAAAAGGGGTCAGGCTCACCCCTCCACTTT.

This clonotype was counted only a few times. The rearrangement uses TRBV20-1 and TRBJ1-5; the D gene is possibly TRBD1 (6 bases). V gave up 3 bases and J gave up 4 bases, with 16 bases separating them. The CDR3 extends over 15 amino acids. CDR1 DFQATT and CDR2 SNEGSKA come from the germline V gene (reference sequence). Here the CDR3 DNA reads TGCAGTGCTAGTTTGGCAGGGGATAGGAATCAGCCCCAGCATTTT. This codes for CSASLAGDRNQPQHF.

This clonotype was counted between two and nine times. V gene TRBV29-1 combines with J gene TRBJ1-1; 8 nucleotides align to TRBD1. CDR1 and CDR2 (germline): SQVTM, ANQGSEA. J gave up 4 bases and V 5 bases, and 12 bases lay outside the gene matches. The CDR3 is 15 residues long. In DNA, the CDR3 is TGCAGCGTTACCGGACAGGGTAGGATCTTCACTGAAGCTTTCTTT. Protein product: CSVTGQGRIFTEAFF.

The J gene is TRBJ2-5, the V gene TRBV4-1; 14 nucleotides match TRBD2. The J segment lost 2 bases and the V segment lost 3 bases, leaving 5 bases of the junction unmatched. CDR3 size: 17 residues. The germline CDR1 and CDR2 sequences are MGHRA and YSYEKL. The CDR3 loop is CASSQGLAGVTQETQYF. CDR3 nucleotides: TGCGCCAGCAGCCAGGGACTAGCGGGAGTTACGCAAGAGACCCAGTACTTC.

V is TRBV7-9 and J is TRBJ2-7; D is possibly TRBD2 (6 bases). CDR3 length equals 12 residues. Trimming pared 4 bases from V and 7 bases from J, leaving 11 bases between. Germline loops: CDR1 SEHNR, CDR2 FQNEAQ (reference sequence). Here the CDR3 DNA reads TGTGCCAGCAGCTCCGGACTACTAGAGCAGTACTTC. This codes for CASSSGLLEQYF.

This clonotype was recorded at least ten times. The chain uses TRBV10-3 and TRBJ1-6; D uncertain. Trimming shortened V by 0 bases and J by 8 bases, and 2 bases separated the two germline ends. The CDR3 extends over 12 amino acids. Germline V gives CDR1 ENHRY, CDR2 SYGVKD. CDR3 bases: TGTGCCATCAGTGAGTCCTATTCACCCCTCCACTTT. Translating it yields CAISESYSPLHF.

This clonotype was picked up one time. The chain has TRBV7-2 and TRBJ2-5; D perhaps matches TRBD2 (6 bases). V was trimmed by 1 base and J by 1 base, leaving 13 bases between them. The CDR3 spans 16 residues. The V gene's germline CDR1 is SGHTA and CDR2 FQGNSA. The CDR3, as DNA: TGTGCCAGCAGCTTAGGAAGAACCGGGAGCCAAGAGACCCAGTACTTC. Encoded protein: CASSLGRTGSQETQYF.